Presented here are 18 T cell receptor beta chains from one specimen sequenced in a study of beta chain features in type 1 diabetes. Expressed TCRB transcripts were sequenced, since all the RNA that had been isolated was reverse transcribed. This table comes from immunoSEQ multiplex PCR, and its TCRdb copy is limited to in-frame clones, with some not included. The table has some 900,000 clones, about a sixth seen once; the top ten hold 0.023%. Sequencing used naive CD4+ T cells from blood. These receptors all stem from a woman in her late teens or twenties in good health.

J is TRBJ2-3 and V is TRBV10-3; D possibly corresponds to TRBD2 (5 bases). The CDR3 length is 14 residues. Germline assignment: CDR1 ENHRY and CDR2 SYGVKD. V shed 7 bases and J shed 2 bases, with 13 bases lying between them. CDR3 coding DNA: TGTGCCATCAACGAGGGCCGGGACACAGATACGCAGTATTTT. Its protein is CAINEGRDTDTQYF.

This clone showed up just a few times. V and J are TRBV7-9 and TRBJ2-1, with a weak D call TRBD2 (5 bases). Germline loops: CDR1 SEHNR, CDR2 FQNEAQ (reference sequence). V dropped 0 bases and J dropped 6 bases, with 15 bases sitting between them. The CDR3 is made up of 16 amino acids. Here the CDR3 DNA reads TGTGCCAGCAGCTTAGCGCCGGTCGGACTGATCAATGAGCAGTTCTTC. This sequence encodes CASSLAPVGLINEQFF.

The J gene is TRBJ2-3, the V gene TRBV29-1; D ambiguous. The germline V gene encodes CDR1 SQVTM and CDR2 ANQGSEA. The CDR3 extends over 12 amino acids. V lost 5 bases, J lost 4 bases, and 10 bases lay in between. The CDR3 protein is CSVCLYADTQYF. The CDR3 region has the DNA TGCAGCGTTTGTTTGTACGCAGATACGCAGTATTTT.

This clone has just a few counts. Other nucleotide sequences in the sample specify the same CDR3. The DNA for the CDR3 is TGTGCCAGTAGTATCCAGGGGGGCTCCTACGAGCAGTACTTC. Encoded protein: CASSIQGGSYEQYF. V gene TRBV19 combines with J gene TRBJ2-7, with D possibly TRBD1 on 7 matching bases. Trimming took off 3 bases at V and 0 bases at J, with 9 bases between the two ends. This CDR3 has 14 amino acids. The germline CDR1 and CDR2 sequences are LNHDA and SQIVND (reference sequence).

This clone showed up just a few times. CDR3 DNA: TGTGCCACCAGCAGAGATCGGCTTACGGGGAAAGCTTTCTTT. Protein sequence: CATSRDRLTGKAFF. V gene TRBV15 combines with J gene TRBJ1-1; D remains unclear. V lost 0 bases to trimming and J lost 9 bases, with 14 bases between them. The germline gives CDR1 LNHNV, CDR2 YYDKDF (reference sequence). The CDR3 has 14 residues.

CDR3 protein: CAISEPSQGAAGGYTF. In nucleotides, the CDR3 is TGTGCCATCAGTGAGCCAAGCCAGGGGGCGGCTGGCGGCTACACCTTC. The V call is TRBV10-3, the J call TRBJ1-2; TRBD1 matches at 8 bases. This CDR3 region has 16 residues. V lost 2 bases, J lost 8 bases, and 13 bases stayed unmatched. The germline gives CDR1 ENHRY, CDR2 SYGVKD.

This clone has more than one count but fewer than ten. This chain joins TRBV11-2 and TRBJ2-7; possibly TRBD2 for D (5 bases). CDR3 length: 14 residues. V lost 2 bases, J lost 4 bases, and 12 bases lay in between. Germline CDR1 and CDR2: SGHAT and FQNNGV. CDR3 sequence (DNA): TGTGCCAGCAGCTTAACTAGAGTATTATACGAGCAGTACTTC. Translation gives CASSLTRVLYEQYF.

The rearrangement uses TRBV4-1 and TRBJ2-1; 8 nucleotides match TRBD2. V was clipped by 0 bases and J by 1 base; unmatched bases: 14. CDR1 is MGHRA, CDR2 YSYEKL, per germline. This CDR3 has 20 amino acids. This CDR3 is CASSQDWGAGGPFSYNEQFF. The CDR3 DNA is TGCGCCAGCAGCCAAGATTGGGGGGCGGGAGGCCCATTTTCCTACAATGAGCAGTTCTTC.

In this sample, this clone turned up a few times. The CDR3 is CASSFRQGSGNTIYF. The CDR3 DNA reads as TGTGCCAGCAGCTTTAGACAGGGGTCTGGAAACACCATATATTTT. The chain employs TRBV2 and TRBJ1-3; the match to TRBD1 covers 8 bases. The CDR3 length is 15 residues. The germline V gene encodes CDR1 SNHLY and CDR2 FYNNEI. Trimming took 6 bases from V and 1 from J; bases not matched to a gene: 5. The whole variable domain, filled in from reference TRBV2 and TRBJ1-3, reads EPEVTQTPSHQVTQMGQEVILRCVPISNHLYFYWYRQILGQKVEFLVSFYNNEISEKSEIFDDQFSVERPDGSNFTLKIRSTKLEDSAMYFCASSFRQGSGNTIYFGEGSWLTVV.

The chain uses TRBV7-9 and TRBJ1-3, with 9 bases matching TRBD1. The junction had 7 bases not matched to a gene; V was cut back by 4 bases and J by 0 bases. Germline CDR1 is SEHNR and CDR2 is FQNEAQ (reference sequence). This CDR3 contains 17 residues. Written as DNA, the CDR3 is TGTGCCAGCAGCTCGACAGGGGGAGAGGACTCTGGAAACACCATATATTTT. Its protein product is CASSSTGGEDSGNTIYF.

V usage is TRBV4-2 and J usage is TRBJ1-1, with a weak D call TRBD1 (6 bases). The germline gives CDR1 LGHNA, CDR2 YNFKEQ. CDR3 length equals 14 residues. The V end lost 7 bases, the J end lost 4 bases, and 16 bases lay between the germline ends. CDR3 nucleotide sequence: TGTGCCAGCACCCGGGGGGGCGCGGGCACTGAAGCTTTCTTT. This codes for CASTRGGAGTEAFF.

This clone came up a few times. The chain carries TRBV19 and TRBJ2-1; no firm D call. Germline V lookup: CDR1 LNHDA, CDR2 SQIVND (reference sequence). V lost 3 bases to trimming and J lost 7 bases, with 13 bases between them. The CDR3 runs 14 residues. The CDR3 DNA reads as TGTGCCAGTAGTATGGGTCGGCGAGGAAATGAGCAGTTCTTC. It codes for CASSMGRRGNEQFF. The variable domain in full, with the rest retrieved from reference TRBV19 and TRBJ2-1, is DGGITQSPKYLFRKEGQNVTLSCEQNLNHDAMYWYRQDPGQGLRLIYYSQIVNDFQKGDIAEGYSVSREKKESFPLTVTSAQKNPTAFYLCASSMGRRGNEQFFGPGTRLTVL.

In nucleotides, the CDR3 is TGTGCCAGCAGTTCAATACTAGGGGCGTACAATGAGCAGTTCTTC. Its protein product is CASSSILGAYNEQFF. The J gene is TRBJ2-1, the V gene TRBV6-4, with D perhaps matching TRBD1 or TRBD2 (5 bases each). The CDR3 has 15 residues. Per the germline V gene, CDR1 is MRHNA and CDR2 is SNTAGT. V was cut by 5 bases and J by 4 bases, with 15 bases left in between.

The genes are TRBV6-5 and TRBJ2-3, with D tentatively TRBD1 (6 bases). CDR3 size: 13 residues. Trimming cost V 8 bases and J 6 bases, with 15 bases left between them. Germline V CDR1 and CDR2: MNHEY, SVGAGI. CDR3: CASQGMWDDTQYF. CDR3 sequence (DNA): TGTGCCAGCCAGGGGATGTGGGACGATACGCAGTATTTT.

This clone was found a few times. The chain couples TRBV7-9 to TRBJ2-5; TRBD2 is a possible D gene (5 bases). The CDR3 has 13 residues. Germline V gives CDR1 SEHNR, CDR2 FQNEAQ (reference sequence). The V end lost 5 bases, the J end lost 4 bases, and 11 bases lay between the germline ends. The CDR3 here is CASSPDWGETQYF. CDR3 sequence (DNA): TGTGCCAGCAGCCCGGACTGGGGAGAGACCCAGTACTTC.

This clone came up a few times. V is TRBV7-2 and J is TRBJ2-5; D gene uncertain. Germline assignment: CDR1 SGHTA and CDR2 FQGNSA. There are 12 residues in the CDR3. Trimming removed 1 base at V and 10 bases at J, with 10 bases between. CDR3 in amino acids: CASSLVRSVQYF. The CDR3 DNA is TGTGCCAGCAGCTTAGTACGATCGGTCCAGTACTTC.

This sequence joins TRBV10-3 and TRBJ2-5, with a tentative D call TRBD1 (6 bases). Trimming stripped 8 bases from V and 5 bases from J, with 18 bases between. Germline V CDR1 and CDR2: ENHRY, SYGVKD. There are 14 residues in the CDR3. DNA for the CDR3: TGTGCCATCGGCACCCAACAGGGTGGGGAGACCCAGTACTTC. The encoded protein is CAIGTQQGGETQYF.

In the case of this clone: Within the sample, other DNA sequences also encode this same CDR3. The gene calls are TRBV6-5 and TRBJ1-2; unclear D gene. Per the germline V gene, CDR1 is MNHEY and CDR2 is SVGAGI. The V end lost 0 bases, the J end lost 4 bases, and 6 bases lay between the germline ends. This CDR3 contains 13 residues. The chain's CDR3 is CASSYSGGYGYTF. The CDR3 DNA follows: TGTGCCAGCAGTTACTCAGGAGGCTATGGCTACACCTTC.